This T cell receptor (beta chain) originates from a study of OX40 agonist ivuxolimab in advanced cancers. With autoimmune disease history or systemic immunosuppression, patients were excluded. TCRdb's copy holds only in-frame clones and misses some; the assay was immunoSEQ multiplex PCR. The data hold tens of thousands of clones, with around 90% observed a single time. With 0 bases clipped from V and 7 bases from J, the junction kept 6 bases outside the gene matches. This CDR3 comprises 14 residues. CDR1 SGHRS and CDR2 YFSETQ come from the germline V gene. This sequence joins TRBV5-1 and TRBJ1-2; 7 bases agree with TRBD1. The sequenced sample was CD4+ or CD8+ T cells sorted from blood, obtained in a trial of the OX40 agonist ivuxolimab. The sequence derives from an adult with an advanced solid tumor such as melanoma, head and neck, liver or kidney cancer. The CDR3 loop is CASSLEAGGTGYTF. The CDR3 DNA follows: TGCGCCAGCAGCTTGGAGGCAGGGGGTACTGGCTACACCTTC.